Listed below are T cell receptor beta chains from one sample, sequenced in a study of OX40 agonist ivuxolimab in advanced cancers. Sequencing used immunoSEQ multiplex PCR; TCRdb keeps in-frame clones, though not all of them. In the table there are tens of thousands of clones, around 90% of which are singletons. The source material was CD4+ or CD8+ T cells sorted from blood, sampled in a trial of the OX40 agonist ivuxolimab. These receptors were collected from an adult with an advanced solid tumor such as melanoma, head and neck, liver or kidney cancer. The CDR3 runs from the conserved cysteine through the conserved F or W. D genes are given only for firm matches. Clone size is shown for a subset of rows, as once, few, many or a class of expanded clone.

j_call,v_call,d_call,clone_size,cdr3_nt,cdr3_aa
TRBJ2-3,TRBV6-6,.,.,TGTGCCAGCAGTTACTCGTACGAGGGGCCACATACGCAGTATTTT,CASSYSYEGPHTQYF
TRBJ2-1,TRBV4-1,.,.,TGCGCCAGCAGCCCTTGGACTTCCTCGCAGGTCCGTCTCAATGAGCAGTTCTTC,CASSPWTSSQVRLNEQFF
TRBJ1-1,TRBV11-2,.,.,TGTGCCAGCAGCTTAAACAAGAACACTGAAGCTTTCTTT,CASSLNKNTEAFF
TRBJ1-6,TRBV28,.,.,TGTGCCAGCAGTCCATCCTATAATTCACCCCTCCACTTT,CASSPSYNSPLHF
TRBJ2-1,TRBV11-2,TRBD2,.,TGTGCCAGCAGCTTATTGGCTAGCGGGAGGCTTAATGAGCAGTTCTTC,CASSLLASGRLNEQFF
TRBJ2-7,TRBV28,TRBD2,.,TGTGCCAGCGGACTAGCGGGAGTTGGGTCCTACGAGCAGTACTTC,CASGLAGVGSYEQYF
TRBJ2-1,TRBV7-2,TRBD1,.,TGTGCCAGCAGCGTCGGGACAGCGTCCTACAATGAGCAGTTCTTC,CASSVGTASYNEQFF
TRBJ1-6,TRBV5-4,.,.,TGTGCCAGCAGCACCGAATGGGACAATTCACCCCTCCACTTT,CASSTEWDNSPLHF
TRBJ1-4,TRBV9,.,.,TGTGCCAGCAGCGCCCGACAGGACCTCCCAAGTAATGAAAAACTGTTTTTT,CASSARQDLPSNEKLFF
TRBJ1-2,TRBV7-2,.,.,TGTGCCAGCAGCTTTAGGGGTAACTATGGCTACACCTTC,CASSFRGNYGYTF
TRBJ2-7,TRBV7-2,TRBD2,.,TGTGCCAGCAGCTTAGTAAATCTAGCGGGAGGGCCGCACGAGCAGTACTTC,CASSLVNLAGGPHEQYF
TRBJ1-1,TRBV5-1,.,.,TGCGCCAGCAGCACCCAGACAGCTGGGCTCACTGAAGCTTTCTTT,CASSTQTAGLTEAFF
TRBJ1-5,TRBV7-6,.,.,TGTGCCAGCAGCTTATCGATCAATCAGCCCCAGCATTTT,CASSLSINQPQHF
TRBJ2-2,TRBV5-5,.,.,TGTGCCAGCAGCTTGGAGGGCAGAGCGAACACCGGGGAGCTGTTTTTT,CASSLEGRANTGELFF
TRBJ2-7,TRBV9,.,.,TGTGCCAGCAGCGACTCTTACTCCTACGAGCAGTACTTC,CASSDSYSYEQYF
TRBJ1-2,TRBV5-1,.,.,TGCGCCAGCAGCTGGACTGGGGGACGAAACTATGGCTACACCTTC,CASSWTGGRNYGYTF
TRBJ1-2,TRBV28,.,.,TGTGCCAGCATTGGGCAGTACTATGGCTACACCTTC,CASIGQYYGYTF
TRBJ1-2,TRBV6-5,.,.,TGTGCCAGCAGTTACCGAGAACAGGGATATGGTTACACCTTC,CASSYREQGYGYTF
TRBJ1-1,TRBV7-3,TRBD1,.,TGTGCCAGCAGCTTAACAGGGGGCGCAAACACTGAAGCTTTCTTT,CASSLTGGANTEAFF
TRBJ2-7,TRBV18,.,.,TGTGCCAGCTCACCAGGGGACGCCCGGACCTACGAGCAGTACTTC,CASSPGDARTYEQYF
TRBJ1-1,TRBV29-1,.,.,TGCAGCGTTGCGATGGGCAGGTCGAACACTGAAGCTTTCTTT,CSVAMGRSNTEAFF
TRBJ2-3,TRBV5-8,.,.,TGTGCCAGCAGCTACGGGCCCCGAGCAGATACGCAGTATTTT,CASSYGPRADTQYF
TRBJ1-5,TRBV18,TRBD1,.,TGTGCCAGCTCTCCGGACAGGGATCAGCCCCAGCATTTT,CASSPDRDQPQHF
TRBJ1-1,TRBV4-1,.,few,TGCGCCAGCAGCCAAGATTTCGGCAGGAACACTGAAGCTTTCTTT,CASSQDFGRNTEAFF
TRBJ1-1,TRBV19,TRBD1,.,TGTGCCAGTAGTATAAAGGGACAGGGACGGGGTGAAGCTTTCTTT,CASSIKGQGRGEAFF
TRBJ1-2,TRBV5-1,.,.,TGCGCCAGCAGCTTGGAGACAGGATCTTCTGGCTACACCTTC,CASSLETGSSGYTF
TRBJ2-3,TRBV27,.,.,TGTGCCAGCGGAAGGGGGGGGCGCACTAGCACAGATACGCAGTATTTT,CASGRGGRTSTDTQYF
TRBJ1-2,TRBV11-2,TRBD1,.,TGTGCCAGCAGCTCCGGGACAGGGGGATATGGCTACACCTTC,CASSSGTGGYGYTF
TRBJ2-3,TRBV28,TRBD2,.,TGTGCCAGCACCACAGCCGGGCTGGTAGCGGGGGGCTTAGGCACAGATACGCAGTATTTT,CASTTAGLVAGGLGTDTQYF
TRBJ1-4,TRBV5-1,.,once,TGCGCCAGCAGCCCCGGAGGTGGGGCAACTAATGAAAAACTGTTTTTT,CASSPGGGATNEKLFF
TRBJ1-3,TRBV13,.,.,TGTGCCAGCAGCTTAGCCCTAGTGGGTGGAAACACCATATATTTT,CASSLALVGGNTIYF
TRBJ1-4,TRBV9,.,.,TGTGCCAGCAGCGTAGCCGGGGCCCCTAATGAAAAACTGTTTTTT,CASSVAGAPNEKLFF
TRBJ1-1,TRBV25-1,.,few,TGTGCCAGCGAGGGGCAATACAACACTGAAGCTTTCTTT,CASEGQYNTEAFF
TRBJ1-1,TRBV5-1,TRBD1,.,TGCGCCAGCAGCCGGACAGGGGGCAGGGAGGACACTGAAGCTTTCTTT,CASSRTGGREDTEAFF
TRBJ2-7,TRBV28,.,.,TGTGCCAGCACCCAAGGGGTCTCCTATTACGAGCAGTACTTC,CASTQGVSYYEQYF
TRBJ2-3,TRBV5-4,.,.,TGTGCCAGCAGCTGGCCGGGGGACCGCACAGATACGCAGTATTTT,CASSWPGDRTDTQYF
TRBJ2-3,TRBV9,TRBD2,.,TGTGCCAGCAGCGTAGAGTGGACTAGGCCAGATACGCAGTATTTT,CASSVEWTRPDTQYF
TRBJ2-5,TRBV30,.,.,TGTGCCTGGAGTGTAGTTAGGGAGGAGGAGACCCAGTACTTC,CAWSVVREEETQYF
TRBJ2-6,TRBV5-4,.,.,TGTGCCAGCAGCTTTCAGGCTTCTGGGGCCAACGTCCTGACTTTC,CASSFQASGANVLTF
TRBJ1-2,TRBV11-2,.,.,TGTGCCAGCAGCTTAGTAGGCAAAAACTATGGCTACACCTTC,CASSLVGKNYGYTF
TRBJ2-1,TRBV7-9,TRBD2,.,TGTGCCAGCAGCTTAGGCCGGCGGACTAGCGGGAGGGACAATGAGCAGTTCTTC,CASSLGRRTSGRDNEQFF
TRBJ2-5,TRBV5-4,.,.,TGTGCCAGCAGCTTAATTTTCCCAGGGTCTCAAGAGACCCAGTACTTC,CASSLIFPGSQETQYF
TRBJ1-2,TRBV6-6,.,.,TGTGCCAGCAGACCCGGGGTCGGGGGCAACTATGGCTACACCTTC,CASRPGVGGNYGYTF
TRBJ1-4,TRBV10-3,.,medium-sized,TGTGCCATCAGTGAGTCGACTTGGGGTACTAATGAAAAACTGTTTTTT,CAISESTWGTNEKLFF
TRBJ1-2,TRBV6-5,TRBD1,few,TGTGCCAGCAGTGCAGGGGGTGGCTACACCTTC,CASSAGGGYTF
TRBJ1-5,TRBV6-1,.,.,TGTGCCAGCAGTGAGGGGGGGGGCGGTCAGCCCCAGCATTTT,CASSEGGGGQPQHF
TRBJ2-1,TRBV5-6,.,.,TGTGCCAGCAGCTTCCGACTAGAGCAGTTCTTC,CASSFRLEQFF
TRBJ2-1,TRBV6-5,.,.,TGTGCCAGCAGTCCCCGGAGGGATGAGCAGTTCTTC,CASSPRRDEQFF
TRBJ2-1,TRBV27,TRBD2,.,TGTGCCAGCAGTTTAAGGCTCACCACTAGCGGGCGACGTAATGAGCAGTTCTTC,CASSLRLTTSGRRNEQFF
TRBJ2-7,TRBV7-6,.,.,TGTGCCAGCAGCTTAAAAGGACAGAGCCAACGGGGCGAGCAGTACTTC,CASSLKGQSQRGEQYF
TRBJ2-1,TRBV7-6,.,.,TGTGCCAGCAGCCTTAGAGGTGGCCAGGGTAAGAATGAGCAGTTCTTC,CASSLRGGQGKNEQFF
TRBJ1-1,TRBV4-1,.,once,TGCGCCAGCAGCCAAGCGGATGTCGGCACTGAAGCTTTCTTT,CASSQADVGTEAFF
TRBJ2-2,TRBV2,.,.,TGTGCCGACGCACGGACCGAGGCCGGGGAGCTGTTTTTT,CADARTEAGELFF